This T cell receptor (beta chain) comes out of a study of blood T cell repertoires in COVID-19. In the study overall: Spain, Italy and the United States supplied samples that represented acute and convalescent COVID-19. Sources were T cells, B-cell-depleted T cells, or PBMCs; the material itself was cDNA or gDNA.

The age range of participants was about 18 to 89 years, with residence in about two dozen US areas. For this clone: A read error may account for a junction end that differs from germline.

Study processing details: The authors estimated nucleated cell counts from reference gene primer amplification. The table came from immunoSEQ multiplex PCR; TCRdb's copy has only in-frame clones and leaves some out. From that table come the V and J calls and clone size; the DNA was used to work out D and trimming. In the table there are under 300,000 clones, 80% to 95% of which are singletons. The germline gives CDR1 SSHAT, CDR2 FNYEAQ (reference sequence). This CDR3 spans 15 amino acids. The rearrangement uses TRBV7-7 and TRBJ2-3; the D gene is possibly TRBD1 (6 bases). Sequences were obtained from PBMCs or T cells enriched from blood (not recorded which). This receptor was obtained from a young woman who had recovered from COVID-19. CDR3 sequence: CASSLRTDRTDTQYF. CDR3 bases: TGTGCTAGCAGCCTACGGACAGACCGCACAGATACGCAGTATTTT. Filled out from reference TRBV7-7 and TRBJ2-3, the complete variable domain reads GAGVSQSPRYKVTKRGQDVTLRCDPISSHATLYWYQQALGQGPEFLTYFNYEAQPDKSGLPSDRFSAERPEGSISTLTIQRTEQRDSAMYRCASSLRTDRTDTQYFGPGTRLTVL.